This T cell receptor (beta chain) came from a study of cytomegalovirus exposure and HLA in healthy donors. The PCR used 60 Vbeta and 13 Jbeta primers. TCRdb keeps only in-frame clones here, not all; method: immunoSEQ multiplex PCR. The sample holds 65,000 to 100,000 clones, around 80% seen once. The junction had 3 bases not matched to a gene; V was cut back by 1 base and J by 2 bases. CDR3 size: 14 residues. Germline CDR1 reads SQVTM; CDR2 reads ANQGSEA. The specimen was PBMCs. The clonotype was recovered from a middle-aged man in good health and CMV-seronegative. V and J are TRBV29-1 and TRBJ2-7; TRBD1 aligns across 9 bases. CDR3 amino acids: CSVEGGQGTYEQYF. CDR3 nucleotides: TGCAGCGTTGAAGGCGGACAGGGGACCTACGAGCAGTACTTC.